Here is one T cell receptor (beta chain) with its context. This entry is derived from a study of shared T cell receptors in the human thymus. V lost 7 bases and J lost 4, with 19 bases in between. The CDR3 sequence is 15 residues long. Germline assignment: CDR1 MRHNA and CDR2 SNTAGT. This table comes from immunoSEQ multiplex PCR, and its TCRdb copy is limited to in-frame clones, with some not included. In the table there are about 610,000 clones, around nine tenths of which are singletons. This same sample was also taken into another study, of human thymus T cells. That study reports: The donor group consisted of healthy Finnish infants who were having corrective surgery for congenital heart defects. In unrelated individuals, thymic repertoires overlapped highly, according to related research.

Material: thymocytes. This sequence originates from a boy under two years old with a congenital heart defect. The rearrangement uses TRBV6-4 and TRBJ1-2; D is uncertain. The CDR3 loop reads CASISVGLRLYGYTF. The CDR3 DNA follows: TGTGCCAGCATTTCGGTCGGCCTCAGGCTCTATGGCTACACCTTC.